The TCR beta chain under discussion was sequenced for a study of post-analysis software for immune sequencing data. Study-level information: Multiple sclerosis in the patients followed relapsing-remitting, secondary progressive and progressive-relapsing courses.

Study-level findings and limits: F-measure co-clustering was strong for batch-matched samples. Comparison with controls showed significantly lower normalized Chao1 diversity in multiple sclerosis patients. Elevated frequency relative to controls characterized four to six TRBV segments in patients, TRBV5-6, TRBV5-1 and TRBV20-1 among them.

Comment on this clonotype: Its antigen is not identified.

cDNA libraries for TCR beta contained unique molecular identifiers. Once about 0.85 to 11 million T cells were used, roughly 0.5 million cDNA molecules resulted. TCRdb re-analysed the PCR reads in MiXCR, keeping a single row per CDR3 protein. The repertoire holds some 800,000 distinct CDR3 sequences, 46% seen once, with approximately 5% in the top ten. This CDR3 has 11 residues. CDR1 and CDR2 from the germline V gene are ENHRY and SYGVKD. The ends lost 5 bases at V and 6 bases at J; junction bases unmatched: 1. The chain joins TRBV10-3 to TRBJ2-7, with TRBD2 identical over 7 bases. The source material was blood. The receptor comes from a girl aged 10-17 years with multiple sclerosis. CDR3 nucleotide sequence: TGTGCCATCAGTCGCGGGGGCGAGCAGTACTTC. This gives the protein CAISRGGEQYF.